The source of this T cell receptor beta chain is a study of blood T cell repertoires in COVID-19. As for the study in general: Italy, Spain and the United States were the sources of the convalescent and acute COVID-19 samples. PBMCs, B-cell-depleted T cells, or T cells were the source of the cDNA or gDNA that made up the material.

V was clipped by 0 bases and J by 5 bases; unmatched bases: 11. The CDR3 spans 17 residues. Germline V gene data show CDR1 as SGHRS and CDR2 as YFSETQ. Original analysis: Using reference gene primer amplification, nucleated cell counts were estimated. Repertoires were generated with immunoSEQ multiplex PCR, while TCRdb's copy carries only in-frame clones and drops some. From that table come the V and J calls and clone size; the DNA was used to work out D and trimming. In the table there are hundreds of thousands of clones, 91% of which are singletons. Source material: peripheral blood. This TCR was sampled from a woman under 30 who had recovered from COVID-19. V is TRBV5-1 and J is TRBJ2-1, with 7 bases that match TRBD1. For the CDR3, the DNA is TGCGCCAGCAGCTTGGCCAGAGCGCGGCAGGGGGACAATGAGCAGTTCTTC. It yields the protein CASSLARARQGDNEQFF.